The sequence of this T cell receptor beta chain was determined in a study of long-term antiretroviral therapy in people with HIV. The CDR3 length is 14 residues. The V gene's germline CDR1 is SGHVS and CDR2 FNYEAQ. V lost 5 bases to trimming and J lost 3 bases; unmatched junction nucleotides: 5. With respect to this clone: Its antigen is not identified.

Survey level was the resolution at which the v3.0 immunoSEQ assay ran. Clones were sequenced by immunoSEQ multiplex PCR, and TCRdb holds only the in-frame ones, with some missing. The sample holds 20,000 to 30,000 clones, over 65% seen once. General study findings and limits: Whichever time point was examined, clones expanded before ART dominated the repertoire. Following ART, diversity rose but still fell short of transplant donor controls. ART adherence, viral resistance and therapy changes went unrecorded.

The sequenced sample was unsorted PBMCs, obtained 4.4 years after starting antiretroviral therapy. The rearrangement uses TRBV7-6 and TRBJ1-2; 8 bases match TRBD1. The TCR sequence derives from a man under 40 with HIV. The CDR3 is CASSPGQGHYGYTF. CDR3 DNA sequence: TGTGCCAGCAGCCCCGGACAGGGCCACTATGGCTACACCTTC.